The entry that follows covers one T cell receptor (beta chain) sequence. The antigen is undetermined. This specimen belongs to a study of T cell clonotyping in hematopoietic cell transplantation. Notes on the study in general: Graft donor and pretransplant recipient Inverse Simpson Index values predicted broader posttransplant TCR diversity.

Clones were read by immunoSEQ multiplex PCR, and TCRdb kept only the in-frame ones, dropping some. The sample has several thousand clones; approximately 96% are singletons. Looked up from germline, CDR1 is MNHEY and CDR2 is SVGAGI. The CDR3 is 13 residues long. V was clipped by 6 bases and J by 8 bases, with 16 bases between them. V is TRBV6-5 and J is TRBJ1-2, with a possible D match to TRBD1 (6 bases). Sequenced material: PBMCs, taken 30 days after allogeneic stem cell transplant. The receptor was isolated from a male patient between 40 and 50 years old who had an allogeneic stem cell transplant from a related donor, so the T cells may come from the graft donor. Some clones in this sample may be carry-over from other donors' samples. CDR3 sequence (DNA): TGTGCCAGCAGCCCTCCGGCAGGGGACGGCTACACCTTC. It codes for CASSPPAGDGYTF.